This record concerns one T cell receptor (beta chain) sequence. What it recognizes is unknown. The sample belongs to a study of T cells in localized non-small cell lung cancer. The study, taken as a whole, reports: Those with higher blood T cell density had longer overall survival. Measurement of T cell clonality placed uninvolved adjacent lung highest, above the level in tumor.

Germline V gives CDR1 SNHLY, CDR2 FYNNEI. CDR3 length equals 14 residues. The V gene lost 7 bases and the J gene lost 6 bases, with 19 bases spanning the gap. Profiled with immunoSEQ multiplex PCR; TCRdb holds only in-frame clones, not every one. Altogether some 30,000 clones are present, over 80% being singletons, with the ten largest covering under 6%. This TCR was recovered from a man aged 40 to 70 with stage II lung adenocarcinoma. The sequences come from PBMCs, collected before any cancer treatment. This chain uses TRBV2 with TRBJ2-7, with D perhaps TRBD2 (6 bases). Here the CDR3 DNA reads TGTGCCAGCACCCAGGACGGGGGATCAGGCGAGCAGTACTTC. This encodes CASTQDGGSGEQYF.